The clone carrying this TCR beta chain was found a few times. Its target is not known. Treatment here: roughly 10-day PBMC culture with coronavirus spike peptide pools or control peptides (ViraFEST assay). Cells were cultured for approximately 10 days, and then CD4+ T cells were isolated by negative selection. The data stem from a study of vaccination and CD4 T cells after COVID-19. Study at large: Control cultures were supplied with a CEFX pool, an HIV-1 Nef pool, or no peptide at all.

Germline V lookup: CDR1 KGHDR, CDR2 SFDVKD. V lost 0 bases to trimming and J lost 2 bases, with 4 bases between them. The CDR3 runs 14 residues. Scientists ran DNA taken from cultured CD4+ T cells through the Oncomine TCR Beta short-read assay for sequencing. TCRdb analysed the PCR reads with MiXCR anew, one entry per CDR3 protein. The sample carries about 8,500 distinct CDR3 sequences, around 21% recorded once. This specimen was CD4+ T cells from blood, cultured in vitro, taken after SARS-CoV-2 vaccination. This receptor was obtained from a human donor who had recovered from COVID-19. The chain uses TRBV24-1 and TRBJ2-1; D is uncertain. The CDR3 bases are TGTGCCACCAGTGATTTGAACCCCTACAATGAGCAGTTCTTC. This encodes CATSDLNPYNEQFF.